This T cell receptor beta chain was observed in a study of blood T cell repertoires in COVID-19. In the study overall: Collection of acute and convalescent COVID-19 samples took place in the United States, Italy and Spain. Sample material is recorded as cDNA or gDNA derived from T cells, B-cell-depleted T cells, or PBMCs.

Original processing methods: Reference gene primer amplification in the assay estimated nucleated cell counts. TCRdb keeps only in-frame clones here, not all; method: immunoSEQ multiplex PCR. That table is the source of V, J and clone size, and D and trimming were worked out from the DNA. The sample has 50,000 to 60,000 clones; 70% to 90% are singletons. The V and J ends lost 8 bases and 0 bases respectively, with 16 bases between them. Per germline, CDR1 MDHEN and CDR2 SYDVKM. This CDR3 is 15 amino acids long. The specimen sequenced was peripheral blood. This receptor was identified in a human donor in a cohort sampled during active COVID-19. The chain couples TRBV28 to TRBJ1-1, with unresolved D. The CDR3 DNA reads TGTGCCAGCGTCCCCGTCCTCGGGGTGAACACTGAAGCTTTCTTT. It is translated as CASVPVLGVNTEAFF.